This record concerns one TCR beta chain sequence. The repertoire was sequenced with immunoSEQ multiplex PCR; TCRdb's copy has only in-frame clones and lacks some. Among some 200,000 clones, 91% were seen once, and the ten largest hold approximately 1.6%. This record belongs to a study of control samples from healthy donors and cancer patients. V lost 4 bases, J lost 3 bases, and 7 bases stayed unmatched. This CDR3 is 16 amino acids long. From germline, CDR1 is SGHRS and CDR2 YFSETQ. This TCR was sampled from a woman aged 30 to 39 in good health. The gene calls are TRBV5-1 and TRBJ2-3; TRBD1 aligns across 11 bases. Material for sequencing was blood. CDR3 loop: CASSLGQGAGTDTQYF. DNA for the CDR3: TGCGCCAGCAGCCTTGGACAGGGGGCGGGGACAGATACGCAGTATTTT.